This TCR beta chain was observed in a study of T cells in tuberculosis. With 6 bases removed from V and 5 bases from J, the gap between germline ends came to 11 bases. Germline assignment: CDR1 MNHEY and CDR2 SVGAGI. CDR3 length: 13 residues. The method was immunoSEQ multiplex PCR; TCRdb's version includes in-frame clones alone and lacks a portion of them. In the table there are 35,000 to 55,000 clones, approximately 94% of which are singletons. The chain combines TRBV6-5 with TRBJ2-1, with a tentative D call TRBD1 (6 bases). This clonotype was obtained from a donor aged 5 to 30 with latent tuberculosis or without tuberculosis infection. Some clones in this sample may be carry-over from other donors' samples. Sequencing was done on a sample of PBMCs. DNA for the CDR3: TGTGCCAGCAGCCTGACAGGTGACAATGAGCAGTTCTTC. Protein sequence: CASSLTGDNEQFF.